Below are 21 T cell receptor beta chains sequenced from a single sample in a study of neoadjuvant anti-PD-1 for oral cavity cancer. Noted time point: after neoadjuvant nivolumab, at surgical resection. This table comes from immunoSEQ multiplex PCR, and its TCRdb copy is limited to in-frame clones, with some not included. The sample includes 13,000 to 15,000 clones, approximately 70% of them seen just once. Sequenced material: PBMCs, taken after nivolumab (anti-PD-1) treatment. Receptors were obtained from a person aged 40 to 85 with oral cavity squamous cell carcinoma.

The rearrangement links TRBV7-2 to TRBJ2-1; possible D gene TRBD2, 6 bases. CDR1 is SGHTA and CDR2 is FQGNSA in the germline V gene. Trimming stripped 1 base from V and 0 bases from J, with 7 bases between. This CDR3 contains 15 residues. CDR3 bases: TGTGCCAGCAGCTTAGGTAGCGGCTCCTACAATGAGCAGTTCTTC. As protein: CASSLGSGSYNEQFF.

This chain joins TRBV7-9 and TRBJ2-7; 10 bases align to TRBD2. The V and J ends lost 0 bases and 2 bases, in that order; junction bases with no gene match: 7. The CDR3 loop spans 17 amino acids. Looked up from germline, CDR1 is SEHNR and CDR2 is FQNEAQ (reference sequence). The CDR3 loop reads CASSLARLAGEAYEQYF. The CDR3 DNA reads TGTGCCAGCAGCTTAGCGCGGCTAGCGGGGGAAGCCTACGAGCAGTACTTC.

The chain combines TRBV7-6 with TRBJ1-3, with 7 bases matching TRBD1. J gave up 2 bases and V 3 bases, and 10 bases lay outside the gene matches. This CDR3 region has 17 residues. Germline CDR1 is SGHVS and CDR2 is FNYEAQ. DNA for the CDR3: TGTGCCAGCAGCTTGGGACAGCGGTTTCTGGCTGGAAACACCATATATTTT. This translates into CASSLGQRFLAGNTIYF.

The sample holds one count of this clone. V gene TRBV9 combines with J gene TRBJ2-3; 13 bases are a match to TRBD2. Germline CDR1 SGDLS, CDR2 YYNGEE. With V trimmed by 3 bases and J by 5 bases, 9 bases remained unmatched. This CDR3 has 17 amino acids. The DNA for the CDR3 is TGTGCCAGCAGCGGACAACTAGCGGGAGGGCCTATAGATACGCAGTATTTT. Translating it yields CASSGQLAGGPIDTQYF.

The CDR3 region is CASTPQGLTNEQYF. The CDR3 DNA sequence: TGTGCCAGCACCCCACAGGGGCTTACGAACGAGCAGTACTTC. This rearrangement joins TRBV2 to TRBJ2-7, with TRBD1 identical over 7 bases. Per germline, CDR1 SNHLY and CDR2 FYNNEI. The CDR3 contains 14 residues. V lost 7 bases to trimming and J lost 5 bases; unmatched junction nucleotides: 11.

This chain's CDR3 is CASSTGGIKETQYF. The CDR3 coding sequence is TGCGCCAGCAGCACGGGAGGGATAAAAGAGACCCAGTACTTC. This chain uses TRBV5-1 with TRBJ2-5; 8 bases are shared with TRBD2. This CDR3 contains 14 residues. V gave up 4 bases and J gave up 3 bases; unmatched junction bases: 5. CDR1 SGHRS and CDR2 YFSETQ come from the germline V gene.

The chain joins TRBV7-6 to TRBJ2-5, with a possible D match to TRBD2 (6 bases). The CDR3 spans 15 residues. Per the germline V gene, CDR1 is SGHVS and CDR2 is FNYEAQ. Between the trimmed V and J ends, which lost 1 base and 0 bases, there was a span of 9 bases. For the CDR3, the DNA is TGTGCCAGCAGCTTAGTCGCGGGACACCAAGAGACCCAGTACTTC. Encoded protein: CASSLVAGHQETQYF.

The chain joins TRBV5-1 to TRBJ1-5; the D is unclear. The length of the CDR3 is 15 residues. Germline CDR1 is SGHRS and CDR2 is YFSETQ. Trimming cost V 0 bases and J 3 bases, with 10 bases left between them. The CDR3 DNA follows: TGCGCCAGCAGCTTGGGACCTGGGGACAATCAGCCCCAGCATTTT. It encodes CASSLGPGDNQPQHF.

This clone was detected once. This chain joins TRBV7-2 and TRBJ2-2; no firm D call. The CDR3 contains 14 residues. Germline values: CDR1 SGHTA, CDR2 FQGNSA. V was clipped by 3 bases and J by 7 bases, with 12 bases between them. CDR3 loop: CASSFLPRSGELFF. The CDR3 DNA follows: TGTGCCAGCAGCTTCCTACCCCGGAGCGGGGAGCTGTTTTTT.

This clone was observed a handful of times. The chain is built from TRBV28 and TRBJ2-4; D not certain. This CDR3 is built from 14 residues. CDR1 and CDR2 from the germline V gene are MDHEN and SYDVKM. V dropped 4 bases and J dropped 2 bases, with 9 bases sitting between them. The CDR3 loop reads CASSSSNTKNIQYF. The CDR3 DNA reads as TGTGCCAGCAGTTCCTCTAATACCAAAAACATTCAGTACTTC.

This clone appeared a single time. V and J are TRBV10-3 and TRBJ2-1, with D uncertain. The CDR3 extends over 14 amino acids. The V gene lost 6 bases and the J gene lost 8 bases, with 17 bases spanning the gap. The germline gives CDR1 ENHRY, CDR2 SYGVKD. In DNA form, the CDR3 reads TGTGCCATCAGCCAAACCGACATAGGCGATGAGCAGTTCTTC. Translated: CAISQTDIGDEQFF.

J is TRBJ2-3 and V is TRBV2; no definite D call. Trimming pared 8 bases from V and 0 bases from J, leaving 15 bases between. Germline assignment: CDR1 SNHLY and CDR2 FYNNEI. CDR3 length: 15 amino acids. The CDR3 DNA reads as TGTGCCAGCGGTAAACAACGCAGTAGCACAGATACGCAGTATTTT. Its protein product is CASGKQRSSTDTQYF.

There are a few counts of this clone. The rearrangement joins TRBV29-1 to TRBJ1-1; D call uncertain. In germline, CDR1 is SQVTM, CDR2 ANQGSEA. V lost 5 bases to trimming and J lost 0 bases, with 10 bases between them. The CDR3 consists of 13 residues. The CDR3 region is CSVRPTLNTEAFF. In nucleotides, the CDR3 is TGCAGCGTTAGACCCACGCTGAACACTGAAGCTTTCTTT.

The rearrangement uses TRBV7-6 and TRBJ2-2; TRBD2 aligns across 14 bases. This CDR3 is built from 19 residues. The V gene's germline CDR1 is SGHVS and CDR2 FNYEAQ. J was trimmed by 4 bases and V by 5 bases; bases with no gene match: 12. This CDR3 is CASSQNVGTSGSFTGELFF. The CDR3 DNA is TGTGCCAGCAGCCAAAATGTTGGGACTAGCGGGAGTTTCACCGGGGAGCTGTTTTTT.

This clone was counted only a few times. The chain is built from TRBV5-6 and TRBJ1-2; 8 bases align to TRBD1. CDR1 is SGHDT and CDR2 is YYEEEE in the germline V gene. CDR3 length: 13 amino acids. The V segment lost 4 bases and the J segment 3 bases; nucleotides outside the gene matches: 2. The CDR3 bases are TGTGCCAGCAGCCTGGGACAGGACTATGGCTACACCTTC. As protein: CASSLGQDYGYTF.

A word on this clone: One end of the junction fails to match germline, which may point to a read error. The rearrangement joins TRBV7-7 to TRBJ2-1, with D hard to call. Germline V lookup: CDR1 SSHAT, CDR2 FNYEAQ (reference sequence). The CDR3 contains 17 residues. The CDR3: CASSSGDNPGSYNEQFF. CDR3 in DNA: TGTGCTAGCAGCTCAGGAGACAATCCCGGTTCCTACAATGAGCAGTTCTTC.

V and J are TRBV6-1 and TRBJ2-1; 8 nucleotides line up with TRBD2. Germline V gene data show CDR1 as MNHNS and CDR2 as SASEGT. Trimming took 4 bases from V and 6 from J; bases not matched to a gene: 8. This CDR3 has 15 amino acids. The CDR3, as DNA: TGTGCCAGCAGTGGGACTAGCAGTTCGCCCAATGAGCAGTTCTTC. This sequence encodes CASSGTSSSPNEQFF.

The CDR3 DNA reads as TGTGCCAGCAGCTTAGCTGCACAGGGTGTTCCCGGGGAGCTGTTTTTT. As protein: CASSLAAQGVPGELFF. The V call is TRBV7-9, the J call TRBJ2-2; TRBD1 might be the D (6 bases). Trimming cost V 0 bases and J 6 bases, with 14 bases left between them. Germline CDR1 reads SEHNR; CDR2 reads FQNEAQ (reference sequence). The CDR3 totals 16 residues.

Only a few counts were recorded for this clone. The chain has TRBV9 and TRBJ1-2; D gene unclear. Germline CDR1 and CDR2: SGDLS and YYNGEE. This CDR3 is 12 amino acids long. Trimming pared 3 bases from V and 7 bases from J, leaving 10 bases between. The chain's CDR3 is CASSARFFGYTF. In DNA form, the CDR3 reads TGTGCCAGCAGCGCCAGGTTTTTTGGCTACACCTTC.

The gene calls are TRBV29-1 and TRBJ2-1, with unresolved D. Trimming took 2 bases from V and 9 from J, leaving 8 bases between them. The CDR3 spans 11 residues. Germline V gene lookup returns CDR1 SQVTM and CDR2 ANQGSEA. The CDR3 protein is CSVERIAEQFF. As DNA, the CDR3 is TGCAGCGTTGAACGTATCGCTGAGCAGTTCTTC.

This clone was seen more than once but under ten times. The chain is built from TRBV2 and TRBJ2-1; no reliable D call. The CDR3 contains 11 residues. Trimming shortened V by 7 bases and J by 2 bases, and 3 bases separated the two germline ends. In germline, CDR1 is SNHLY, CDR2 FYNNEI. DNA of the CDR3: TGTGCCAGCAAAACCTACAATGAGCAGTTCTTC. Its translation is CASKTYNEQFF.